The 13 T cell receptor beta chains listed next were all sequenced from one sample in a study of cytomegalovirus exposure and HLA in healthy donors. The PCR was carried out with 60 Vbeta primers and 13 Jbeta primers. The repertoire was sequenced with immunoSEQ multiplex PCR; TCRdb's copy has only in-frame clones and lacks some. The sample includes roughly 100,000 clones, 78% of them seen just once. What was sequenced was PBMCs. The receptors were sampled from a young man in good health and CMV-seronegative.

V usage is TRBV7-9 and J usage is TRBJ1-2; possible D gene TRBD1, 5 bases. The length of the CDR3 is 12 residues. V was trimmed by 5 bases and J by 8 bases, leaving 12 bases between them. Germline-derived CDR1 and CDR2 are SEHNR and FQNEAQ (reference sequence). The CDR3 DNA sequence: TGTGCCAGCAGCCGAAAACAGGACGGCTACACCTTC. Translated, it gives CASSRKQDGYTF.

This clone was observed a handful of times. V is TRBV5-1 and J is TRBJ2-7; D gene uncertain. The CDR3 loop spans 13 amino acids. V dropped 4 bases and J dropped 3 bases, with 11 bases sitting between them. Germline CDR1 is SGHRS and CDR2 is YFSETQ. The CDR3 DNA reads TGCGCCAGCAGCCCGGGTGGGTTCTACGAGCAGTACTTC. This encodes CASSPGGFYEQYF.

The chain links TRBV2 to TRBJ2-3, with D perhaps matching TRBD2 (6 bases). CDR3 length: 13 amino acids. V lost 7 bases and J 0 bases, leaving 8 bases between the germline ends. Germline loops: CDR1 SNHLY, CDR2 FYNNEI. The chain's CDR3 is CASIRESTDTQYF. CDR3 sequence (DNA): TGTGCCAGCATTCGGGAGAGCACAGATACGCAGTATTTT.

The rearrangement joins TRBV4-1 to TRBJ2-4, with D possibly TRBD1 on 7 matching bases. Germline V gives CDR1 MGHRA, CDR2 YSYEKL. The V end was cut by 3 bases, the J end by 8 bases, with 17 bases between. The CDR3 sequence is 15 residues long. The chain's CDR3 is CASSHSKPRGDIQYF. DNA of the CDR3: TGCGCCAGCAGCCATTCCAAACCCAGGGGGGACATTCAGTACTTC.

The V and J genes are TRBV13 and TRBJ2-1; a possible D gene is TRBD2 (5 bases). Trimming took off 1 base at V and 8 bases at J, with 18 bases between the two ends. There are 16 residues in the CDR3. CDR1 is PRHDT, CDR2 FYEKMQ, per germline (reference sequence). CDR3 loop: CASSLVGGSPFDEQFF. DNA of the CDR3: TGTGCCAGCAGCTTAGTCGGCGGGTCCCCCTTTGATGAGCAGTTCTTC.

This sequence joins TRBV5-4 and TRBJ2-5, with 9 bases matching TRBD2. The J call could be wrong; TRBJ2-7 is a better fit for the DNA end. Germline CDR1 and CDR2: SGHNT and YYREEE (reference sequence). CDR3 length: 14 amino acids. In nucleotides, the CDR3 is TGTGCCAGCAGCTCCCGGACTAGCGACTACGAGCAGTACTTC. Its protein product is CASSSRTSDYEQYF.

The rearrangement uses TRBV30 and TRBJ2-7, with 10 nucleotides matching TRBD1. Germline lookup yields CDR1 GTSNPN and CDR2 SVGIG (reference sequence). V lost 2 bases and J lost 5; bases outside the gene matches: 6. The CDR3 is 14 amino acids. Written as DNA, the CDR3 is TGTGCCTGGAGTTCCGGGACAGGGGACCACGAGCAGTACTTC. Protein: CAWSSGTGDHEQYF.

The chain carries TRBV10-3 and TRBJ2-5; no reliable D call. V dropped 3 bases and J dropped 2 bases, with 7 bases sitting between them. CDR3 size: 13 residues. Germline assignment: CDR1 ENHRY and CDR2 SYGVKD. As DNA, the CDR3 is TGTGCCATCAGTGATGAGCTACAAGAGACCCAGTACTTC. This translates into CAISDELQETQYF.

The chain employs TRBV28 and TRBJ2-1, with D possibly TRBD1 on 6 matching bases. V was shortened by 6 bases and J by 8 bases, with 17 bases between the two germline ends. The germline V gene encodes CDR1 MDHEN and CDR2 SYDVKM. The CDR3 extends over 14 amino acids. CDR3 region: CASRTGDLMDEQFF. The CDR3 DNA sequence: TGTGCCAGCAGGACAGGTGACCTTATGGATGAGCAGTTCTTC.

The V gene is TRBV10-1, the J gene TRBJ1-1; a weak D match, TRBD1 (5 bases). The CDR3 runs to 13 residues. Germline CDR1 is WNHNN and CDR2 is SYGVQD (reference sequence). V lost 2 bases to trimming and J lost 7 bases, with 11 bases between them. The CDR3 loop reads CASSERQGDEAFF. CDR3 bases: TGCGCCAGCAGTGAGCGGCAGGGCGATGAAGCTTTCTTT.

The rearrangement joins TRBV7-2 to TRBJ1-6; the match to TRBD1 covers 7 bases. V dropped 2 bases and J dropped 9; count of bases not matched to a gene: 7. Per germline, CDR1 SGHTA and CDR2 FQGNSA. CDR3 size: 15 residues. For the CDR3, the DNA is TGTGCCAGCAGCTTACTAGACAGGGTAGCTTCACCCCTCCACTTT. Its protein is CASSLLDRVASPLHF.

This chain joins TRBV2 and TRBJ1-1; 8 bases map to TRBD1. Germline V gives CDR1 SNHLY, CDR2 FYNNEI. This CDR3 spans 13 amino acids. J gave up 4 bases and V 8 bases, and 6 bases lay outside the gene matches. This CDR3 reads CASAQGEGTEAFF. The CDR3, as DNA: TGTGCCAGCGCACAGGGGGAAGGCACTGAAGCTTTCTTT.

This chain connects TRBV6-1 to TRBJ2-3; 7 bases line up with TRBD1. V shed 10 bases and J 2 bases; nucleotides not matched to a gene: 12. The CDR3 is made up of 15 amino acids. CDR1 and CDR2 (germline): MNHNS, SASEGT. The CDR3 DNA reads as TGTGCCATTCTAAAGGACAGGCCCACCACAGATACGCAGTATTTT. It codes for CAILKDRPTTDTQYF.